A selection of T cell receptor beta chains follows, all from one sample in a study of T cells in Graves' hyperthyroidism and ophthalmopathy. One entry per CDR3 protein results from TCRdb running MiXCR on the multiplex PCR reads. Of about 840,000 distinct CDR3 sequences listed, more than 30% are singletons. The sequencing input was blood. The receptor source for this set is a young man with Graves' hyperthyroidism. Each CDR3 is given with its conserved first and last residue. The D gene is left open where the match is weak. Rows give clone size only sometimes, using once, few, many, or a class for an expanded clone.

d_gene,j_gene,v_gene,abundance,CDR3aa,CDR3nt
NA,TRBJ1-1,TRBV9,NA,CASTVNSRVNTEAFF,TGTGCCAGCACAGTGAATTCTCGGGTGAACACTGAAGCTTTCTTT
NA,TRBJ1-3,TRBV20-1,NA,CSAPGHRDGNTIYF,TGCAGTGCCCCGGGGCACAGGGATGGAAACACCATATATTTT
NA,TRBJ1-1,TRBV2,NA,CASSEGRGPDTEAFF,TGTGCCAGCAGTGAAGGACGGGGGCCGGACACTGAAGCTTTCTTT
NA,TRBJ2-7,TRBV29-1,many,CSVEEGAVGEQYF,TGCAGCGTTGAAGAGGGGGCGGTTGGCGAGCAGTACTTC
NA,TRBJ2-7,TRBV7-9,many,CASSNTGISYEQYF,TGTGCCAGCAGCAATACAGGGATAAGCTACGAGCAGTACTTC
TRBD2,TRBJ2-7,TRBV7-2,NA,CASSLGRSREGYEQYF,TGTGCCAGCAGCTTAGGCCGTTCGCGGGAGGGGTACGAGCAGTACTTC
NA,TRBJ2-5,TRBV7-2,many,CASSLAGRGETQYF,TGTGCCAGCAGCTTAGCCGGGCGAGGGGAGACCCAGTACTTC
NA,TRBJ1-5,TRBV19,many,CASSKERRQPQHF,TGTGCCAGTAGTAAGGAGAGGCGTCAGCCCCAGCATTTT
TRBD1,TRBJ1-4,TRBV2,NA,CASRGDRYEKLFF,TGTGCCAGCAGGGGGGACAGATATGAAAAACTGTTTTTT
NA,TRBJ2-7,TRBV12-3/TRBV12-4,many,CAHPYEQYF,TGTGCCCACCCGTACGAGCAGTACTTC
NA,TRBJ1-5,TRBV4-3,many,CASSPIRGQPQHF,TGCGCCAGCAGCCCGATCAGGGGACAGCCCCAGCATTTT
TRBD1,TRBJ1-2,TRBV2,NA,CASSASGGGYTF,TGTGCCAGCAGTGCCTCAGGGGGCGGCTACACCTTC
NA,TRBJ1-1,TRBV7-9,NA,CASSLGGGTEVFF,TGTGCCAGCAGCTTAGGGGGAGGAACTGAAGTTTTCTTT
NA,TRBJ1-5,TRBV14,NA,CASSQDFVTSGGTQHF,TGTGCCAGCAGCCAAGATTTCGTGACGAGCGGGGGGACCCAGCATTTT
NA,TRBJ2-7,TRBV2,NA,CASSEPPLYEQYF,TGTGCCAGCAGCGAACCCCCACTCTACGAGCAGTACTTC
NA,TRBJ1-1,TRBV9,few,CASSVPPWGGWAFF,TGTGCCAGCAGCGTGCCCCCCTGGGGAGGATGGGCTTTCTTT
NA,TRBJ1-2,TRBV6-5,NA,CASSSGGGGYGYTF,TGTGCCAGCAGTTCTGGGGGGGGGGGCTATGGCTACACCTTC
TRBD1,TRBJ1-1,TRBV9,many,CASSVDPGQGTEAFF,TGTGCCAGCAGCGTAGATCCGGGACAGGGTACTGAAGCTTTCTTT
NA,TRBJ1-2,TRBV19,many,CASSFTGLLGYTF,TGTGCCAGTAGTTTTACAGGGTTATTGGGCTACACCTTC
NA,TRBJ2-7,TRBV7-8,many,CASSPISAGTYEQYF,TGTGCCAGCAGCCCTATATCCGCGGGGACCTACGAGCAGTACTTC